The clone carrying this TCR beta chain was observed at least ten times. Its antigen remains unknown. The data stem from a study of identical twins. The V segment lost 5 bases and the J segment 6 bases; nucleotides outside the gene matches: 4. This CDR3 is built from 14 residues. Looked up from germline, CDR1 is SGHAT and CDR2 is FQNNGV. Study-wide findings and caveats: There were fewer insertions in abundant cord blood beta clonotypes, but memory repertoires showed no such pattern.

One entry per CDR3 protein results from TCRdb running MiXCR on the 5' RACE reads. This sample carries 690,000 or so distinct CDR3 sequences, around 6.1% of them seen once, and the ten largest clones take under 2%. The gene calls are TRBV11-2 and TRBJ2-1; 10 nucleotides agree with TRBD2. This receptor was taken from a man aged 18-30 years in good health. Sequenced sample: naive T cells sorted from blood. The CDR3 region is CASSRAGGRNEQFF. The CDR3 DNA reads TGTGCCAGCAGCCGAGCGGGAGGGCGCAATGAGCAGTTCTTC.